This T cell receptor beta chain was captured in a study of blood T cell repertoires in COVID-19. Across the whole study: PBMCs, B-cell-depleted T cells, or T cells provided the cDNA or gDNA that made up the material.

Sequenced by immunoSEQ multiplex PCR; TCRdb stores in-frame clones only, minus some. The sample carries fewer than 200,000 clones, 82% recorded once. Participants were aged about 18 to 90 years from more than 20 US areas. Clinical histories supplied by participants themselves formed the basis of cohort assignment. The clonotype was recovered from a man aged 55 to 70 who had recovered from COVID-19. Sequencing input: PBMCs or T cells enriched from blood (not recorded which).

The CDR3 coding sequence is TGTGCCACCAGTGCAGGGGGCATCCTCTACGAGCAGTACTTC. It yields the protein CATSAGGILYEQYF. This chain uses TRBV24-1 with TRBJ2-7; 8 bases match TRBD1. The CDR3 length is 14 residues. Germline values: CDR1 KGHDR, CDR2 SFDVKD. J gave up 3 bases and V 5 bases, and 5 bases lay outside the gene matches.